This entry concerns a single T cell receptor beta chain. The antigen is unknown. The sample originates from a study of persistence of HIV-infected CD4 T cells. Overlapping HIV-1 Gag 15-mer peptides at around 1 ug per peptide per mL were used. Memory cells lacking CD40L and CD69 with high CD45RO were sorted. Germline V gene lookup returns CDR1 LGHNA and CDR2 YSLEER. V dropped 4 bases and J dropped 3 bases, with 10 bases sitting between them. The CDR3 sequence is 15 residues long. The immunoSEQ assay was version 4, run in survey mode. Assay used: immunoSEQ multiplex PCR; TCRdb lists only in-frame clones, some missing. This sample yields 30,000 to 40,000 clones, of which roughly four fifths are seen a single time; over 15% belongs to the top ten.

The clonotype was recovered from an adult woman with HIV who was CMV-seropositive. The genes are TRBV4-3 and TRBJ1-6; TRBD1 might be the D (5 bases). The starting material was CD4+ T cells sorted from PBMCs after 18-hour stimulation, obtained from a patient who received antiretroviral therapy. CDR3 in DNA: TGCGCCAGCAGCCCGGGACTCGACTATAATTCACCCCTCCACTTT. It specifies CASSPGLDYNSPLHF.